This T cell receptor beta chain was observed in a study of cytomegalovirus exposure and HLA in healthy donors (dated by TCRdb to about 2017). Regarding the study in general: An earlier analysis of 550 to 700 of the donors reported 250 to 300 Gb of sequence data and some 100 million unique TCR beta sequences from about 200 million T cells. An early release covering over 500 HLA-typed donors comprised about 300 gigabases of sequencing data and 85 million or so unique TCR sequences. Among the roughly 390 genotyped donors, about 83% belonged to the genetic ancestry cluster associated with self-reported Caucasian donors. The aim of the study was to test whether cataloging public T cell receptors could identify signatures of past pathogen exposure. The study used immunosequencing to profile the T cell repertoires of more than 650 subjects and linked those repertoires to cytomegalovirus serostatus. A separate validation cohort of 100 to 150 different subjects was used in addition to the roughly 640-subject first cohort. The study combined high-throughput TCR immunosequencing, statistical association of individual TCRs with disease status, and machine learning to predict cytomegalovirus infection status. A later analysis re-analyzed previously published TCR beta repertoires from approximately 670 donors and added high-resolution HLA genotyping to study TCR occurrence patterns. Rather than drawing on any new phenotypic data, the later analysis identified candidate immune exposures from TCR beta sequences and the way those sequences occurred across donors. In an earlier analysis of over 550 of the donors, high-throughput TCR beta sequencing was used to judge whether each TCR beta V gene segment behaved as functional or pseudogenic. Donor age, sex, ethnicity and CMV serostatus were collected together with the repertoire data. A later genetic analysis used genome-wide SNP genotypes for about 60% of the roughly 700 donors, treating that subset as a discovery cohort. All discovery cohort repertoires had been generated using a single sequencing platform. Both class I and class II loci were covered by HLA typing, at four-digit resolution. The number of donors typed differed by locus, with roughly 629-640 for A, B, C, DRB1 and DQB1, roughly 520 for DQA1, over 600 for DPA1, and about 450 for DPB1. Roughly five DR-DQ haplotypes were handled as single units for association and clustering, since linkage in the cohort was strong. Across around 400 genotyped donors of the cohort, an average of about 250,000 unique TCR beta nucleotide sequences per donor were sequenced, and approximately 17% of those sequences were non-productive.

Between the V and J ends, shortened by 3 bases and 3 bases respectively, the junction contains 14 bases. Looking up the germline V gene yields CDR1 KGHSH and CDR2 LQKENI. CDR3 length: 15 amino acids, cysteine to phenylalanine. CDR3 DNA only is kept here, 45 bases in frame from base 1. The library relied on the immunoSEQ multiplex PCR assay. A mixture of 60 forward primers for TCR Vbeta segments and 13 reverse primers for TCR Jbeta segments was used in the multiplex PCR. The CDR3 region of rearranged TCR beta genes was amplified from genomic DNA by a multiplex PCR assay. Amplified TCR beta libraries were sequenced as 87-base-pair reads on the Illumina HiSeq System. In the paper's pipeline: In a later analysis, tens of millions of unique TCR beta chains were counted across the 500 to 850 repertoires, and roughly 10 million of these chains were shared by at least two donors. Raw reads were error-corrected and collapsed into unique sequences by a nearest-neighbor algorithm in which closely related sequences were merged to remove PCR and sequencing errors. CDR3 sequences were aligned to IMGT reference sequences to assign V, D and J gene segments. For a sequence to be retained, a match of at least six nucleotides was required to both a V gene segment and a J gene segment. A rearrangement was called productive if the CDR3 had no stop codons and remained in frame with V and J, and every other rearrangement was called non-productive. CDR3 was defined according to IMGT convention as the region running from the second conserved V-encoded cysteine to the conserved J-encoded phenylalanine. The earlier analysis of fewer than 700 of the donors excluded sequences that lacked an unambiguous match to a single V gene segment. An earlier analysis of 587 of the donors called V segments functional above 56.7% productive rearrangements and segregating when the between-donor standard deviation exceeded 5%. A statistical classification framework was built to diagnose cytomegalovirus status from the catalog of TCR beta chain sequences. A later analysis assigned V and J genes by comparing TCR nucleotide sequences with IMGT/GENE-DB human TR gene sequences. The TCRdist pipeline was used in a later analysis to assign CDR3 sequences and most-parsimonious VDJ recombination scenarios. In a later analysis, each TCR beta chain was defined by its CDR3 amino acid sequence together with its V-gene family, and reads lacking a unique V-gene family were excluded. As a way to deal with suspected cross-contamination and a sequencing artifact, a later analysis dropped roughly 620 nucleotide sequences that were highly shared and had low generation probability. In a later analysis, a clonal expansion index for each public chain was calculated from normalized within-repertoire ranks of inferred template counts. A later analysis computed generation probabilities with a VDJ recombination model fitted to out-of-frame rearrangements, and checked the results against IGoR. A later analysis scored TCR-TCR, TCR-HLA and TCR-CMV co-occurrence with hypergeometric tests, applying a repertoire-size bias correction to TCR pairs. False discovery rates were estimated in a later analysis by permuting HLA or CMV assignments 20 times. In a later analysis, co-occurring TCRs were grouped using DBSCAN, and TCRdist sequence similarity was added for clustering within HLA-allele-positive subsets. For co-occurrence clustering, repertoires with fewer than 30,000 or more than 120,000 public chains were excluded, along with several repertoires with anomalous nucleotide sharing. This immuneACCESS table, as held by TCRdb, lists in-frame sequences with V and J called but not all clones. Of the missing ones, under half trace to an unresolved V gene in checked studies; the others have no known cause. The DNA was the basis for D and trimming; V, J and clone size are from that table. Here the sample has roughly 160,000 clones; around four fifths occur a single time. The leading ten clones occupy 1.3% of the sample.

General conclusions and limits of the study: Because HLA typing was unavailable for some donors at each locus, only the typed subset was used in association tests. According to the authors, the approach could potentially be generalized to other disease states and immunological phenotypes. The presence/absence analyses assumed that sequencing depth was roughly uniform across donors, and that assumption may not be true. This cohort had only TCR beta chains sequenced, and the lack of alpha or paired-chain data limited which features could be detected. Approximately 16 rarely observed V segments, including chromosome 9 orphons, were excluded from the earlier analysis of about 600 of the donors because counts were too low. CMV serostatus was the only immune exposure information available for the cohort. An earlier analysis of roughly 570 of the donors showed that most TCR beta V segments appeared in productive rearrangements either about 87% or about 30% of the time, which broadly matched IMGT annotations. In a later genetic analysis, a missense DCLRE1C variant was associated with V-gene and J-gene trimming of TCR beta chains, and the association was replicated in an independent cohort. Linkage disequilibrium might explain the correlated functional status among segregating V segments, but an unknown experimental factor could not be ruled out. At a false discovery rate of 0.05, a later analysis linked under 20,000 TCR beta sequences to specific HLA alleles. A cluster of highly shared sequence variants was judged likely to be a technical artifact of the sequencing pipeline. Strong co-occurrence of HLA alleles, especially DR and DQ, made assigning TCR associations to individual alleles difficult. Some IMGT-functional V segments, including TRBV6-2 and TRBV6-3, could not be told apart with the 87-base-pair reads, so those segments were excluded. In both the original and validation cohorts, the classifier was reported to diagnose cytomegalovirus status with high specificity and sensitivity. A total of 150 or so TCR beta chains were listed by the study as associated with cytomegalovirus. Most CMV-associated TCR beta chains appeared to be HLA-restricted in a later analysis, and the HLA associations seemed to be driven largely by CMV exposure. According to a later genetic analysis, donors in an Asian-associated ancestry cluster had fewer N-insertions in productive TCRs than the roughly 660-donor mean. In a later analysis, HLA-associated TCR beta chains were found to be more clonally expanded and to have lower generation probabilities than equally common non-associated chains. A further reported finding was that TCR beta sequences accurately predicted the HLA-A and HLA-B alleles for most subjects in the first cohort. Across donors, most TCR sequences were observed very rarely, whereas some public TCRs were present in many individuals. In vitro tests confirmed that a few of the cytomegalovirus-associated TCR beta chains recognize cytomegalovirus antigens. A later analysis found that TCR association rates varied across HLA loci, with DRB1 alleles showing the most associated TCRs and HLA-C alleles the fewest. Several of the top co-occurrence clusters appeared to be linked to parvovirus B19, influenza, CMV and Epstein-Barr virus, according to a later analysis.

In total, 630 or so healthy bone marrow donors made up the cohort. At the time of sampling, all cohort members were nominally healthy, though unrecorded immune exposures were likely present. The donor was CMV seronegative and was included in the group of a few hundred seronegative cohort members. Every donor gave a peripheral blood sample, and the peripheral blood mononuclear cells from that sample were used for TCR beta sequencing. The Qiagen DNeasy Blood Extraction Kit was used to extract genomic DNA from the blood cell samples. In regard to this clone: What this receptor recognizes is not known. Base qualities are not provided; no much larger clone lies one nucleotide away.

The sequence came from a woman aged 45 to 65 in good health and CMV-seronegative. Sequenced input: PBMCs. The chain is made from TRBV18 and TRBJ1-1; 5 matching bases give a weak D call of TRBD1. CDR3 region: CASSPRAGKDTEAFF. The sequenced DNA is TGTGCCAGCTCACCCCGAGCAGGGAAGGACACTGAAGCTTTCTTT.